The rows below give T cell receptor beta chains drawn from one sample of a study of blood T cell repertoires in COVID-19. Sequencing used immunoSEQ multiplex PCR; TCRdb keeps in-frame clones, though not all of them. The data hold approximately 150,000 clones, with about 90% observed a single time. Sequencing input: peripheral blood. The receptors were sampled from a woman aged 60 to 75 with acute or convalescent COVID-19. Each CDR3 is given without its conserved first and last residue. A D gene is named only where the DNA matches it firmly.

ASSPQGVRDQPQH,TRBJ1-5,TRBV18,TRBD1
ASSSGATNEKLF,TRBJ1-4,TRBV19,.
ASSEWGQGNSPLH,TRBJ1-6,TRBV5-6,TRBD1
ASNLQGRGTGELF,TRBJ2-2,TRBV6-6,TRBD1
ASSARTSGSTDTQY,TRBJ2-3,TRBV6-1,TRBD2
AWSVGSVGNQPQH,TRBJ1-5,TRBV30,.
ASSITSGPFETQY,TRBJ2-5,TRBV7-3,.
ASSGGLTESSGETQY,TRBJ2-5,TRBV25-1,TRBD2
AISESTRGYEQY,TRBJ2-7,TRBV10-3,.
ASSLNPGTGRNEQY,TRBJ2-7,TRBV19,TRBD1
ARSLGGGYGYT,TRBJ1-2,TRBV5-3,.
ASSRPTNLIVSQY,TRBJ2-3,TRBV28,.
ASSQGTGGYQPQH,TRBJ1-5,TRBV19,TRBD1
ASSLYSEAF,TRBJ1-1,TRBV12-3/TRBV12-4,.
ASSPGLAGGAEQF,TRBJ2-1,TRBV18,TRBD2
ASSPQVSGGAGETQY,TRBJ2-5,TRBV7-2,TRBD2
ASNDDSLGGYT,TRBJ1-2,TRBV19,.
ASSSPNSRNTEAF,TRBJ1-1,TRBV7-3,.